Listed below are T cell receptor beta chains from one sample, sequenced in a study of cytotoxic CD8 clonotypes in ibrutinib-treated CLL. Measured with immunoSEQ multiplex PCR; TCRdb has only the in-frame clones, and not every one. Of 150,000 to 200,000 clones listed, roughly 84% are singletons. The source was PBMCs, collected at disease progression, from a patient treated with ibrutinib. The receptors were sampled from a human donor with chronic lymphocytic leukemia. Each CDR3 is given with its conserved first and last residue. The D gene is left open where the match is weak. Part of the rows lack a size; the others show once, few, many or a class for expanded clones.

TRBD1	TRBV5-6	TRBJ2-7	.	CASSPGTGGYEQYF	TGTGCCAGCAGCCCCGGGACAGGGGGCTACGAGCAGTACTTC
.	TRBV6-1	TRBJ1-2	.	CASRDGIYGYTF	TGTGCCAGCAGGGACGGAATTTATGGCTACACCTTC
.	TRBV2	TRBJ1-3	.	CASSEAGSGNTIYF	TGTGCCAGCAGTGAAGCAGGATCTGGAAACACCATATATTTT
.	TRBV6-5	TRBJ1-6	.	CASSFRLLDSPLHF	TGTGCCAGCAGTTTTAGGCTATTGGATTCACCCCTCCACTTT
.	TRBV6-1	TRBJ2-7	.	CASSAPTGFSYEQYF	TGTGCCAGCAGTGCCCCTACAGGGTTCTCCTACGAGCAGTACTTC
.	TRBV7-3	TRBJ1-1	few	CASSLQGNTEAFF	TGTGCCAGCAGCTTGCAGGGGAACACTGAAGCTTTCTTT
TRBD2	TRBV10-1	TRBJ2-3	.	CASSERGLAANSLSTDTQYF	TGCGCCAGCAGTGAGAGGGGACTAGCGGCGAACTCGCTTAGCACAGATACGCAGTATTTT
.	TRBV19	TRBJ2-1	.	CASSIWARALLRDNEQFF	TGTGCCAGTAGTATCTGGGCGAGAGCTTTACTACGGGACAATGAGCAGTTCTTC
TRBD2	TRBV10-3	TRBJ2-1	.	CAISDFAGGMDPSEQFF	TGTGCCATCAGTGACTTCGCGGGGGGGATGGACCCCAGTGAGCAGTTCTTC
TRBD1	TRBV27	TRBJ2-7	once	CASSLWPPGQGISEQYF	TGTGCCAGCAGTTTATGGCCCCCGGGACAGGGAATATCCGAGCAGTACTTC
.	TRBV7-9	TRBJ2-7	.	CASSYLWSNSYEQYF	TGTGCCAGCAGTTACCTTTGGAGCAACTCCTACGAGCAGTACTTC
.	TRBV2	TRBJ2-1	.	CASSPFTGNYNEQFF	TGTGCCAGCAGTCCGTTTACGGGAAACTACAATGAGCAGTTCTTC
TRBD2	TRBV30	TRBJ2-1	.	CAWSDTKTGVAGGPISYNEQFF	TGTGCCTGGAGCGATACTAAAACAGGGGTAGCGGGAGGGCCAATCTCCTACAATGAGCAGTTCTTC
.	TRBV27	TRBJ1-3	.	CASSLTLSGNTIYF	TGTGCCAGCAGTTTGACACTCTCTGGAAACACCATATATTTT
.	TRBV30	TRBJ1-5	.	CAWSVQGNQPQHF	TGTGCCTGGAGTGTCCAAGGCAATCAGCCCCAGCATTTT
TRBD1	TRBV27	TRBJ1-5	.	CASSSQGSKHQPQHF	TGTGCCAGCAGTTCACAGGGGAGTAAGCATCAGCCCCAGCATTTT